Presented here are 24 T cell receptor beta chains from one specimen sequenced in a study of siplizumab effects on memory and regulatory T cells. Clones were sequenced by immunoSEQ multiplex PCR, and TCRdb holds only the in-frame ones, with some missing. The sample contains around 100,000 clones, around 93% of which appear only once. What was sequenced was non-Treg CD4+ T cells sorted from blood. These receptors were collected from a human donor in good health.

The CDR3, as DNA: TGCGCCAGCAGCTTGGAGGGGTTACGCTCTGGAAACACCATATATTTT. It encodes CASSLEGLRSGNTIYF. This chain joins TRBV5-1 and TRBJ1-3; perhaps TRBD1 as D (5 bases). The CDR3 is 16 amino acids. Deletions cut 0 bases from V and 0 bases from J, with 10 bases between. The germline V gene has CDR1 SGHRS and CDR2 YFSETQ.

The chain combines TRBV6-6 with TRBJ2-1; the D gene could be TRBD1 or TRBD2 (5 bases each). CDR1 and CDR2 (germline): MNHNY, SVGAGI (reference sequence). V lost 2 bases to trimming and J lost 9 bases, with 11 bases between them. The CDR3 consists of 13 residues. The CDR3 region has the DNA TGTGCCAGCAGTTACCCTGGGACGGGTGAGCAGTTCTTC. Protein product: CASSYPGTGEQFF.

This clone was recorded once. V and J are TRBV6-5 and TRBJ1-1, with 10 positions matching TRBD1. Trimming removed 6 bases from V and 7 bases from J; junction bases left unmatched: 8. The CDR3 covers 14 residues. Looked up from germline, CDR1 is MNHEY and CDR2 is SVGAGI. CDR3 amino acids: CASSRDRGQREAFF. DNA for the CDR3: TGTGCCAGCAGCCGGGACAGGGGCCAACGTGAAGCTTTCTTT.

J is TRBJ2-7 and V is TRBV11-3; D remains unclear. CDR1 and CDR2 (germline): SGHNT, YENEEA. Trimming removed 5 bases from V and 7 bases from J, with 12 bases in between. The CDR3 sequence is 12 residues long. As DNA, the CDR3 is TGTGCCAGCAGCCTGGGCGTCGGGGAGCAGTACTTC. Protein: CASSLGVGEQYF.

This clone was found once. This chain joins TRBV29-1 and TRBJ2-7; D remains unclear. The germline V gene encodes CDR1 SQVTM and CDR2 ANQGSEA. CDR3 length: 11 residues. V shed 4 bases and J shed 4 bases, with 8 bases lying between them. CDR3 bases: TGCAGCGTTGTAGGCGATTACGAGCAGTACTTC. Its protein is CSVVGDYEQYF.

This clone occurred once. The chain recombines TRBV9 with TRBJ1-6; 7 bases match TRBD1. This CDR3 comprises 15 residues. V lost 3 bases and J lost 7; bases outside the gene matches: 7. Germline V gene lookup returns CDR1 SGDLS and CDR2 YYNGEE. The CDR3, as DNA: TGTGCCAGCAGCGGAAGCCGACAGGGAAATTCACCCCTCCACTTT. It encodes CASSGSRQGNSPLHF.

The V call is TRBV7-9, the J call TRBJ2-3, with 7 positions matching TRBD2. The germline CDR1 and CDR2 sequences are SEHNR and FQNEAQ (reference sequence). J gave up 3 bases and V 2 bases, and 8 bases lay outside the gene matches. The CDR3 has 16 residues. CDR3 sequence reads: CASSLYAGAATDTQYF. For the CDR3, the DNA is TGTGCCAGCAGCTTATATGCGGGAGCGGCGACAGATACGCAGTATTTT.

DNA of the CDR3: TGTGCCAGCAGACACGGACAGGGGGCCATCTCCTACGAGCAGTACTTC. Protein sequence: CASRHGQGAISYEQYF. The chain links TRBV5-6 to TRBJ2-7; 11 bases align to TRBD1. Germline CDR1 and CDR2: SGHDT and YYEEEE. V trimming: 5 bases; J trimming: 0 bases; junction bases outside the gene matches: 7. This CDR3 has 16 residues.

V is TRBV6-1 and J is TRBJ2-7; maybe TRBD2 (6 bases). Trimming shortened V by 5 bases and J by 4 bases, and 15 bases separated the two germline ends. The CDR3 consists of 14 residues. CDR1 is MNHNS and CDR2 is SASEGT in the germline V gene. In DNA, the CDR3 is TGTGCCAGCAGTCCCCGGGACTTCCAATACGAGCAGTACTTC. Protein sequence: CASSPRDFQYEQYF.

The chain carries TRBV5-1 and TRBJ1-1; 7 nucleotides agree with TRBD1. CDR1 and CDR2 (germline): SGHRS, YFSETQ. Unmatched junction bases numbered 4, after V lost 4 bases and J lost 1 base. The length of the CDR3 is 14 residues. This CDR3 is CASSQGQKNTEAFF. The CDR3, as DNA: TGCGCCAGCAGCCAGGGACAGAAGAACACTGAAGCTTTCTTT.

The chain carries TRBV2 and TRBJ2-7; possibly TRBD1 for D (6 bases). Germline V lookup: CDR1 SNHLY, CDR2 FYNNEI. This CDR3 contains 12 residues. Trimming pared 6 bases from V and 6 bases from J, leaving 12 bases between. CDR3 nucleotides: TGTGCCAGCAGAGCAACAGGGTCCGAGCAGTACTTC. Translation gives CASRATGSEQYF.

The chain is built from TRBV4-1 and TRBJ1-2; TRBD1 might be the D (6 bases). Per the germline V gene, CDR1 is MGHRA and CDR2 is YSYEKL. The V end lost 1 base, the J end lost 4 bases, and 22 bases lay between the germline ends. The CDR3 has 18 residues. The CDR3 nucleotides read TGCGCCAGCAGCCAAGGTCGTGCCAGGGGTATGCTCGCCTATGGCTACACCTTC. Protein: CASSQGRARGMLAYGYTF.

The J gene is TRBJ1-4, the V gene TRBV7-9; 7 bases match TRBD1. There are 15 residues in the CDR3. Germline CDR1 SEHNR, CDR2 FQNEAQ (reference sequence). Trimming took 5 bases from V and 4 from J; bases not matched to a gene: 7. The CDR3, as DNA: TGTGCCAGCAGCCCTACAGGGGTAATTAATGAAAAACTGTTTTTT. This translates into CASSPTGVINEKLFF.

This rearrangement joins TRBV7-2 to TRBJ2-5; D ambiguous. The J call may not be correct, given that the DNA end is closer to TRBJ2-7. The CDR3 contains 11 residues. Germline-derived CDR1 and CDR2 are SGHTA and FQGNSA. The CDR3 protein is CASSTSYEQYF. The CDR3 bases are TGTGCCAGCAGCACCTCCTACGAGCAGTACTTC.

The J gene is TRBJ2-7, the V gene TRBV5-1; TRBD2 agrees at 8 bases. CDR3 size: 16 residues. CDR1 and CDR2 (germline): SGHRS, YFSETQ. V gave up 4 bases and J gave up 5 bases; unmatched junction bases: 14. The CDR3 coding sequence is TGCGCCAGCAGCCCCCCCTCAGCGGGAGACCGTCACGAGCAGTACTTC. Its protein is CASSPPSAGDRHEQYF.

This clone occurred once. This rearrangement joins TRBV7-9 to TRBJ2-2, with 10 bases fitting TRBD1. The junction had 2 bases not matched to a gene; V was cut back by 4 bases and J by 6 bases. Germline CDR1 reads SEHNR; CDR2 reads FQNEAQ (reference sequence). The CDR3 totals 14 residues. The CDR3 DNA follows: TGTGCCAGCAGCTCCGGACAGGGGGCCGGGGAGCTGTTTTTT. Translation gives CASSSGQGAGELFF. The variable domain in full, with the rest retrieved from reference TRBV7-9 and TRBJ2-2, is DTGVSQNPRHKITKRGQNVTFRCDPISEHNRLYWYRQTLGQGPEFLTYFQNEAQLEKSRLLSDRFSAERPKGSFSTLEIQRTEQGDSAMYLCASSSGQGAGELFFGEGSRLTVL.

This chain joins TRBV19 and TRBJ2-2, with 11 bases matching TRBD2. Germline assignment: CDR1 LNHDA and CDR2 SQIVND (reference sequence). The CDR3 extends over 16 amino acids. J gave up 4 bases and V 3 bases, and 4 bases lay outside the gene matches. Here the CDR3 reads CASSIFLAGGTGELFF. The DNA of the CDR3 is TGTGCCAGTAGTATTTTTCTAGCGGGAGGCACCGGGGAGCTGTTTTTT.

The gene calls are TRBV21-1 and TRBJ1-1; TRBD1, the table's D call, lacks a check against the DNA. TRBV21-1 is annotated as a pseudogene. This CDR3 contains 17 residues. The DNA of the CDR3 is TGTGCCAGCAGCAAACGGGACAGGGGGTCCCCTGTCACTGAAGCTTTCTTT. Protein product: CASSKRDRGSPVTEAFF.

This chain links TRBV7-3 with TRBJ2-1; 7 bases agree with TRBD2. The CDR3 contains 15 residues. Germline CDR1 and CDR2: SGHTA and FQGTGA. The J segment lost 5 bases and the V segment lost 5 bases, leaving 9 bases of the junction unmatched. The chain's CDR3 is CASSKPGTMNNEQFF. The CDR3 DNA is TGTGCCAGCAGCAAACCCGGGACTATGAACAATGAGCAGTTCTTC.

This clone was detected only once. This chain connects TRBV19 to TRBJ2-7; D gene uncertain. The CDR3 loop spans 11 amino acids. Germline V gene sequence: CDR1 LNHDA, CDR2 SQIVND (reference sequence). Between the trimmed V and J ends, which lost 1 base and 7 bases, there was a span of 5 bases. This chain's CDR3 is CASSIGSEQYF. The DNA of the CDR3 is TGTGCCAGTAGTATAGGTAGTGAGCAGTACTTC.

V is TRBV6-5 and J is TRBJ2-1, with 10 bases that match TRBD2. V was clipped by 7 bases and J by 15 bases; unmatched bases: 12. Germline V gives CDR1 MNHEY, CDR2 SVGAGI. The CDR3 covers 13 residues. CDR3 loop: CASTKLAGYGLFF. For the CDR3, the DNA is TGTGCCAGCACAAAACTAGCGGGATACGGCCTGTTCTTC.

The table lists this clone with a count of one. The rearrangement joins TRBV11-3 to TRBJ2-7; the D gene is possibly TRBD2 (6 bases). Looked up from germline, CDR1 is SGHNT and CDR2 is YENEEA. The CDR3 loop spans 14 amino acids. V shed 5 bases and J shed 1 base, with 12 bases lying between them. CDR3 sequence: CASSNGGESYEQYF. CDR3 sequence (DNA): TGTGCCAGCAGCAATGGCGGGGAGTCCTACGAGCAGTACTTC.

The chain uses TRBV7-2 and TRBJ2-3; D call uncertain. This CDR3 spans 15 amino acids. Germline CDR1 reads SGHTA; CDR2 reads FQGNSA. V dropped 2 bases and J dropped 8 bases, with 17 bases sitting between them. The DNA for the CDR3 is TGTGCCAGCAGCTTATATGAGAGAGCTCAAACTACGCAGTATTTT. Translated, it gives CASSLYERAQTTQYF.

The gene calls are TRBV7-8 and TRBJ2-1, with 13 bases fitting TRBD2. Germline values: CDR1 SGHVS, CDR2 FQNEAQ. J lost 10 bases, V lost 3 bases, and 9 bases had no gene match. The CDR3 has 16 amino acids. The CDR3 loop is CASSFGAGLAGREQFF. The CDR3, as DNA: TGTGCCAGCAGCTTCGGTGCGGGACTAGCGGGAAGAGAGCAGTTCTTC.